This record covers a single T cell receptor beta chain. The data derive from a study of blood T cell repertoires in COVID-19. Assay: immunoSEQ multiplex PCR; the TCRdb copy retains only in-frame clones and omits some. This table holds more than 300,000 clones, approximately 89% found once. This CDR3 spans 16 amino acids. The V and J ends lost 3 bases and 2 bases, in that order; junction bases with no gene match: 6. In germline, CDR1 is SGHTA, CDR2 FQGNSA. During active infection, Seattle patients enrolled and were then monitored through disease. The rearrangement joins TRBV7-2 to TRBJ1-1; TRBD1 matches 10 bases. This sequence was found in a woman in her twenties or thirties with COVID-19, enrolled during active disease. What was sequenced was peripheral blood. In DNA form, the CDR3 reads TGTGCCAGCAGCTTGTCAGACAGGGGGCTAAACACTGAAGCTTTCTTT. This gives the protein CASSLSDRGLNTEAFF.